This TCR beta chain was captured by sequencing in a study of shared clonotypes between healthy human individuals. About the study: Three CD4 naive, three CD4 memory, two CD8 naive and one CD8 memory plate were used per donor.

Comment on this clone: What it recognizes is unknown.

Here immunoSEQ multiplex PCR was the method, and the copy in TCRdb shows in-frame clones only, minus some. Among hundreds of thousands of clones listed, around 95% were seen once. CD45RO negativity and positive selection for CCR7 defined naive CD8 cells, a population that excluded terminally differentiated effector memory CD45RA+ cells. Regarding the study as a whole: In this cohort, only blood was sampled, and tissue repertoires likely differ. Larger estimated richness was generally recorded for naive subsets relative to memory subsets. Genetic and exposure-history diversity was limited by the few donors.

The CDR3 is made up of 15 amino acids. Per the germline V gene, CDR1 is ENHRY and CDR2 is SYGVKD. The germline V and J ends were trimmed by 4 bases and 1 base, with 14 bases remaining between them. The sequencing sample was made of naive CD8+ T cells sorted from blood. The origin of this receptor is a woman in her thirties in good health. The chain joins TRBV10-3 to TRBJ2-7; possible D gene TRBD2, 6 bases. CDR3 in amino acids: CAISADLGGSYEQYF. CDR3 bases: TGTGCCATCAGTGCCGACCTGGGGGGTTCCTACGAGCAGTACTTC.